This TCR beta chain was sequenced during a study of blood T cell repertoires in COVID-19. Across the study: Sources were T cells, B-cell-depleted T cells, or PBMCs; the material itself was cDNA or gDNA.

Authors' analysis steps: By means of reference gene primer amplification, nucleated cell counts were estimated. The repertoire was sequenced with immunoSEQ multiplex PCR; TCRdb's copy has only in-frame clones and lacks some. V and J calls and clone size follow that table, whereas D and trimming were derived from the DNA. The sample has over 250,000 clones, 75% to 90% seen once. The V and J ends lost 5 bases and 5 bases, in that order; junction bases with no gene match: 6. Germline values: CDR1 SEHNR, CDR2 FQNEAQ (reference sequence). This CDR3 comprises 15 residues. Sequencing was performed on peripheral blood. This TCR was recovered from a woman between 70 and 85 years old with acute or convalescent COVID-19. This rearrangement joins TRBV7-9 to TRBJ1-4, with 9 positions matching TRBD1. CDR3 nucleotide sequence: TGTGCCAGCAGCCTCCACGGGACAGGGAATGAAAAACTGTTTTTT. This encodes CASSLHGTGNEKLFF.